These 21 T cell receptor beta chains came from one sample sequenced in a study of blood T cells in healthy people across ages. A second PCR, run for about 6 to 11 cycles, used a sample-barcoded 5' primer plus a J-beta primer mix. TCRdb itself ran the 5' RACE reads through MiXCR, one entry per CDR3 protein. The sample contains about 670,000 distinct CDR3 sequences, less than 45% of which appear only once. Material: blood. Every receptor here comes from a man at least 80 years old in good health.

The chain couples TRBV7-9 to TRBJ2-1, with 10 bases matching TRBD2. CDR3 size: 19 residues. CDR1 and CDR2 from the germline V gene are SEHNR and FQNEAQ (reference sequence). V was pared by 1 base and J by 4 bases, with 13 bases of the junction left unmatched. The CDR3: CASSLGFASGRAEYNEQFF. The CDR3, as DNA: TGTGCCAGCAGCTTAGGTTTTGCTAGCGGGAGAGCGGAATACAATGAGCAGTTCTTC. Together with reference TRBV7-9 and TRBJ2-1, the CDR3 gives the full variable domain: DTGVSQNPRHKITKRGQNVTFRCDPISEHNRLYWYRQTLGQGPEFLTYFQNEAQLEKSRLLSDRFSAERPKGSFSTLEIQRTEQGDSAMYLCASSLGFASGRAEYNEQFFGPGTRLTVL.

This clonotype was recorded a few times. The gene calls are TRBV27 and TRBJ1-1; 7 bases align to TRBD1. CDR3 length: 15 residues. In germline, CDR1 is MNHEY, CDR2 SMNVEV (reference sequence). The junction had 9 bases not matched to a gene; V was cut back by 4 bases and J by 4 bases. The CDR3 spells CASSSGQQVGTEAFF. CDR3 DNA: TGTGCCAGCAGTTCGGGACAGCAGGTGGGCACTGAAGCTTTCTTT.

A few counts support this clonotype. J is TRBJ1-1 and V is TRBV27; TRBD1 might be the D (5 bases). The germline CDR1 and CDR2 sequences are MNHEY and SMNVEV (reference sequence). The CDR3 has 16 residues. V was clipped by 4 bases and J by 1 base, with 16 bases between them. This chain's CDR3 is CASSSYTSGRNTEAFF. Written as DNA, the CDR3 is TGTGCCAGCAGTTCCTACACATCGGGACGGAACACTGAAGCTTTCTTT.

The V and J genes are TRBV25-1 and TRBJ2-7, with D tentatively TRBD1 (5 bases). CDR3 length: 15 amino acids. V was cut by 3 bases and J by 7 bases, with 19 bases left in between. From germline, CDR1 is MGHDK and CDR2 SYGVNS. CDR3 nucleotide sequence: TGTGCCAGCAGTGATACTCAGGGCCTCTACAATGAGCAGTACTTC. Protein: CASSDTQGLYNEQYF.

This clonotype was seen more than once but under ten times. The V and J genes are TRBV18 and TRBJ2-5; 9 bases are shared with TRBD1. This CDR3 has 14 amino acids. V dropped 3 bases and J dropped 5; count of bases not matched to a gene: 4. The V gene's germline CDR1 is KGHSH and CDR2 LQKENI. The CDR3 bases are TGTGCCAGCTCACCGATACAGGGGGCTGAGACCCAGTACTTC. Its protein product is CASSPIQGAETQYF. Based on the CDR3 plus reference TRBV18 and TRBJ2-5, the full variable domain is NAGVMQNPRHLVRRRGQEARLRCSPMKGHSHVYWYRQLPEEGLKFMVYLQKENIIDESGMPKERFSAEFPKEGPSILRIQQVVRGDSAAYFCASSPIQGAETQYFGPGTRLLVL.

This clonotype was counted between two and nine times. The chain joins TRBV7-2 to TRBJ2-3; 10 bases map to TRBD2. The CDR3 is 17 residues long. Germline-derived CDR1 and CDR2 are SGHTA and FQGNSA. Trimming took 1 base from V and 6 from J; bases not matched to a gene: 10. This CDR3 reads CASSLEPLAGARDTQYF. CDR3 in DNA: TGTGCCAGCAGCTTAGAACCCCTAGCGGGGGCCCGGGATACGCAGTATTTT.

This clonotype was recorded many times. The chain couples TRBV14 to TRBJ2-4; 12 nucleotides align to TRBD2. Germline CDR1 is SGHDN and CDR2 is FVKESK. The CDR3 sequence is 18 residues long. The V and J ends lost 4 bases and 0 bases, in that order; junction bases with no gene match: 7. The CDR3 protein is CASSPARTSGVAKNIQYF. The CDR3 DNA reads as TGTGCCAGCAGCCCCGCGCGGACTAGCGGGGTAGCCAAAAACATTCAGTACTTC. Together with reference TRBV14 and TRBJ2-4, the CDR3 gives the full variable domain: EAGVTQFPSHSVIEKGQTVTLRCDPISGHDNLYWYRRVMGKEIKFLLHFVKESKQDESGMPNNRFLAERTGGTYSTLKVQPAELEDSGVYFCASSPARTSGVAKNIQYFGAGTRLSVL.

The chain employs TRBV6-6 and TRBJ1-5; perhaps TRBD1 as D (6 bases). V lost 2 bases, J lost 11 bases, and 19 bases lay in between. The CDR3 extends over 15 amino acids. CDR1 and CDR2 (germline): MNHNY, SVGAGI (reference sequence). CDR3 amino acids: CASSYGSGAAGTQHF. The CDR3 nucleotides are TGTGCCAGCAGTTACGGGTCAGGGGCCGCCGGGACCCAGCATTTT.

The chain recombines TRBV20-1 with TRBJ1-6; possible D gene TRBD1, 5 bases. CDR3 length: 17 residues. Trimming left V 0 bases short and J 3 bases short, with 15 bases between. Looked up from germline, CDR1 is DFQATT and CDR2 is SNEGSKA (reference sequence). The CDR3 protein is CSARDEGRDRYNSPLHF. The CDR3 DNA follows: TGCAGTGCTAGAGATGAGGGAAGGGACCGCTATAATTCACCCCTCCACTTT.

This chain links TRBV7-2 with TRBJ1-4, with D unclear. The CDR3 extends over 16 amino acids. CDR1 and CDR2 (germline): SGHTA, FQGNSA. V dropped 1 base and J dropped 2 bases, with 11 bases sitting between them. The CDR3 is CASSLGFTPTNEKLFF. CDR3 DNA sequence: TGTGCCAGCAGCTTAGGATTCACACCTACTAATGAAAAACTGTTTTTT.

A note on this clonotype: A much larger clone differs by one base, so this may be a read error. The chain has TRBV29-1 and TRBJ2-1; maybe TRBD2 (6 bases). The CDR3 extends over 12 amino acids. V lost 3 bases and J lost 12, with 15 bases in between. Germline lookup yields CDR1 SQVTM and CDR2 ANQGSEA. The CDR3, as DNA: TGCAGCGTTGAGATAGCGGATATGGGGCAGTTCTTC. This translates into CSVEIADMGQFF.

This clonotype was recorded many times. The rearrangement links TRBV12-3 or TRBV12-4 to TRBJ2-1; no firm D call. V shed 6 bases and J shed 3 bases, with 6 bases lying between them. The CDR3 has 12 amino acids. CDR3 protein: CASSPIYNEQFF. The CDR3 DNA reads TGTGCCAGCAGCCCAATCTACAATGAGCAGTTCTTC.

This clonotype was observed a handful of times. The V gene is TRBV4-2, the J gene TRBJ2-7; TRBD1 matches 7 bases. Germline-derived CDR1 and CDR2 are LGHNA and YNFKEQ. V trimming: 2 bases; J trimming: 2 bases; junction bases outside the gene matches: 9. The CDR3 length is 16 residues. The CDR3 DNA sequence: TGTGCCAGCAGCCAACAACAGGGGTCGACCACCTACGAGCAGTACTTC. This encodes CASSQQQGSTTYEQYF.

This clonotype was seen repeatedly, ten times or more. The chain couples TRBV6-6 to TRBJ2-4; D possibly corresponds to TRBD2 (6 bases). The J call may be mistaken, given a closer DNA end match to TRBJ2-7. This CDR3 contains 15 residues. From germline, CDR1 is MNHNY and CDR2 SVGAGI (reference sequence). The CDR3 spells CASSGSSVASDEQYF. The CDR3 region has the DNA TGTGCCAGCAGTGGTTCAAGCGTAGCTAGCGACGAGCAGTACTTC.

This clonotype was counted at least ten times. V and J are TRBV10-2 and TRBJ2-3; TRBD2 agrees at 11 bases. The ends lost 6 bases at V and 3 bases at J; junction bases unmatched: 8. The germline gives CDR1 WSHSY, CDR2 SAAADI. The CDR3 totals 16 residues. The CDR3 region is CASSSTSGIITDTQYF. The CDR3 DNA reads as TGCGCCAGCAGCTCGACTAGCGGGATTATTACAGATACGCAGTATTTT.

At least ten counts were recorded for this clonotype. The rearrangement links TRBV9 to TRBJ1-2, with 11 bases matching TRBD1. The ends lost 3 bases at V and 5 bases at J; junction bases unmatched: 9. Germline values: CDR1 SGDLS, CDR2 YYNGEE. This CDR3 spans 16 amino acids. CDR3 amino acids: CASSAPRDRGEYGYTF. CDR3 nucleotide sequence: TGTGCCAGCAGCGCACCACGGGACAGGGGGGAATATGGCTACACCTTC.

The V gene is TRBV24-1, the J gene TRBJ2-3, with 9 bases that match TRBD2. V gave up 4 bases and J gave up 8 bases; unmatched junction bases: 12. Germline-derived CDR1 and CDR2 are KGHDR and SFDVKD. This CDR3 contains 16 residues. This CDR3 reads CATSDPGLAGMPTQYF. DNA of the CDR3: TGTGCCACCAGTGACCCGGGCCTAGCGGGGATGCCTACGCAGTATTTT.

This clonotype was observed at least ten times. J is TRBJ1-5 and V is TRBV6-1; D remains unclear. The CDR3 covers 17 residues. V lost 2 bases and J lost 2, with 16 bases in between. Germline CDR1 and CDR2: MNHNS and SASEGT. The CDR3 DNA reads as TGTGCCAGCAGTGAACCCCGGACCCGTAGGGGCAATCAGCCCCAGCATTTT. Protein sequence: CASSEPRTRRGNQPQHF.

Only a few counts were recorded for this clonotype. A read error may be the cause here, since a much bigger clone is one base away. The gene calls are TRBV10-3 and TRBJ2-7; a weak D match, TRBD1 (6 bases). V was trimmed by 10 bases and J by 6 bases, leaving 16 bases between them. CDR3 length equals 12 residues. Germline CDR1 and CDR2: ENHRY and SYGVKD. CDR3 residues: CATRQEACEQYF. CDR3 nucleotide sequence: TGTGCCACCCGACAGGAGGCCTGCGAGCAGTACTTC.

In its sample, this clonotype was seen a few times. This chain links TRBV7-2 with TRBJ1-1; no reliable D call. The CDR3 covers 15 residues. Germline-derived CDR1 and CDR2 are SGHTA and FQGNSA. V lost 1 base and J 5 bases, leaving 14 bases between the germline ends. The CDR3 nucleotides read TGTGCCAGCAGCTTAGACCCAGGAATGGGTACTGAAGCTTTCTTT. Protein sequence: CASSLDPGMGTEAFF. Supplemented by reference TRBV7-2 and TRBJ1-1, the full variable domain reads GAGVSQSPSNKVTEKGKDVELRCDPISGHTALYWYRQSLGQGLEFLIYFQGNSAPDKSGLPSDRFSAERTGGSVSTLTIQRTQQEDSAVYLCASSLDPGMGTEAFFGQGTRLTVV.

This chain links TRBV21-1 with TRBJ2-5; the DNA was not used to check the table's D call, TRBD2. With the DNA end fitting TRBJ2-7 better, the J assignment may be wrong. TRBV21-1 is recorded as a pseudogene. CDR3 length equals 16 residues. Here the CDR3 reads CASSAWTSGRANEQYF. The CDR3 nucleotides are TGTGCCAGCAGCGCCTGGACTAGCGGGAGGGCCAACGAGCAGTACTTC.